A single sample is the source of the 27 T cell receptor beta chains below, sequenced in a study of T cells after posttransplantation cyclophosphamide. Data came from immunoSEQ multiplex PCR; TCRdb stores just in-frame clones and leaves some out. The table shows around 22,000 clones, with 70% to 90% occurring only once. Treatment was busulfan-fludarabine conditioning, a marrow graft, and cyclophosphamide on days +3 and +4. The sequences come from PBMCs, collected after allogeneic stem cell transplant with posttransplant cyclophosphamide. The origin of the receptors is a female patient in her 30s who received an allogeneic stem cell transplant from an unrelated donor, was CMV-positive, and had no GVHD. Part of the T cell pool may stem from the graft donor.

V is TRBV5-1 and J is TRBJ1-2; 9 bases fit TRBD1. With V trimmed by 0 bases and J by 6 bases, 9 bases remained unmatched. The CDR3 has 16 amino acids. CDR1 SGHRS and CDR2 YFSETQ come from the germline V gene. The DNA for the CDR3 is TGCGCCAGCAGCTTGGCCGCGCCCCGGACAGGGGATGGCTACACCTTC. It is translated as CASSLAAPRTGDGYTF. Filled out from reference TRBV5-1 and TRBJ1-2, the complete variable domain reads KAGVTQTPRYLIKTRGQQVTLSCSPISGHRSVSWYQQTPGQGLQFLFEYFSETQRNKGNFPGRFSGRQFSNSRSEMNVSTLELGDSALYLCASSLAAPRTGDGYTFGSGTRLTVV.

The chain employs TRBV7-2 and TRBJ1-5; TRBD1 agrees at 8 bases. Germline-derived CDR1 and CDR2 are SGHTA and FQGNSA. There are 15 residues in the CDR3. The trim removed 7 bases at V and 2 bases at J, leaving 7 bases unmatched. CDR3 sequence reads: CASTLAGGGNQPQHF. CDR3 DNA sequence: TGTGCCAGCACCCTAGCAGGGGGCGGCAATCAGCCCCAGCATTTT. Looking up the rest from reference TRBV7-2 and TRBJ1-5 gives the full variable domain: GAGVSQSPSNKVTEKGKDVELRCDPISGHTALYWYRQSLGQGLEFLIYFQGNSAPDKSGLPSDRFSAERTGGSVSTLTIQRTQQEDSAVYLCASTLAGGGNQPQHFGDGTRLSIL.

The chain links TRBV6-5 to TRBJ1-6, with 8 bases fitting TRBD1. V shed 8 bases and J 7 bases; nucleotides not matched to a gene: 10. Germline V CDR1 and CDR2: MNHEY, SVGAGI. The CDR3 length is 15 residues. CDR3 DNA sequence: TGTGCCAGCTATCGGACAGGGAGGCTCAATTCACCCCTCCACTTT. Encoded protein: CASYRTGRLNSPLHF.

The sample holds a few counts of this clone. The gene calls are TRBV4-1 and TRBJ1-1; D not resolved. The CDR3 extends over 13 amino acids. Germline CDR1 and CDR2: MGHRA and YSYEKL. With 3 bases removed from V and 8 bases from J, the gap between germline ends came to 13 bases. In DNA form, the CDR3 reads TGCGCCAGCAGCCACAGTGGGCCGGCCGAAGCTTTCTTT. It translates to CASSHSGPAEAFF.

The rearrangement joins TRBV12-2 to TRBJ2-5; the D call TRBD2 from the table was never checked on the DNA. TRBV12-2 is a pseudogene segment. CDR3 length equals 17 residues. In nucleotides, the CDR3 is TGTGCAAGTCGCTTAGCGTTGGGACTAGCGGACCAAGAGACCCAGTACTTC. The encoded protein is CASRLALGLADQETQYF.

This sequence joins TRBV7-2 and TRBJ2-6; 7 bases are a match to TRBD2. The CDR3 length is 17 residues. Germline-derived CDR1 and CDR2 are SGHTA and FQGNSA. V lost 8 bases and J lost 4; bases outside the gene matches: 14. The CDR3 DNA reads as TGTGCCAGCGGGAGGGTAAGGGGCGCGAAAGGGGCCAACGTCCTGACTTTC. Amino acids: CASGRVRGAKGANVLTF. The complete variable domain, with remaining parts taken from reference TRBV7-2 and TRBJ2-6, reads GAGVSQSPSNKVTEKGKDVELRCDPISGHTALYWYRQSLGQGLEFLIYFQGNSAPDKSGLPSDRFSAERTGGSVSTLTIQRTQQEDSAVYLCASGRVRGAKGANVLTFGAGSRLTVL.

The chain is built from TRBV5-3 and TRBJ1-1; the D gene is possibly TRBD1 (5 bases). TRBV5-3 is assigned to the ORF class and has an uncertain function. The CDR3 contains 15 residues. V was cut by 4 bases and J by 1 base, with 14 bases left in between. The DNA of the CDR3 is TGTGCCAGAAGCCCGTTGACAGCCGCGAACACTGAAGCTTTCTTT. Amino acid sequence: CARSPLTAANTEAFF.

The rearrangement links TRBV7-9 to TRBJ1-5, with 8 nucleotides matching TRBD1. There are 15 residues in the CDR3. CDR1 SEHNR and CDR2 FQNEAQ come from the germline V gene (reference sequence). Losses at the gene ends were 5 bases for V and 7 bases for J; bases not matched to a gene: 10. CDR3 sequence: CASSPTGDRVQPQHF. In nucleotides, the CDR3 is TGTGCCAGCAGCCCGACAGGGGACCGGGTGCAGCCCCAGCATTTT.

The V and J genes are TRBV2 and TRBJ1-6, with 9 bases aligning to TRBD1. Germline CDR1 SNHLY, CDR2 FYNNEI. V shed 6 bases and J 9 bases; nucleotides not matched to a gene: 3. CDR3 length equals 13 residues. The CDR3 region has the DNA TGTGCCAGCAGAGGGACAGGGATTTCACCCCTCCACTTT. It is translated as CASRGTGISPLHF.

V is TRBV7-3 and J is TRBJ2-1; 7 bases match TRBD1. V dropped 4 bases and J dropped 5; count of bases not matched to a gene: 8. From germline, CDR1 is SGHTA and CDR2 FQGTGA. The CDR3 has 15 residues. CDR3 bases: TGTGCCAGCAGCTCCCTACCTGGACAGGACAATGAGCAGTTCTTC. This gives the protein CASSSLPGQDNEQFF.

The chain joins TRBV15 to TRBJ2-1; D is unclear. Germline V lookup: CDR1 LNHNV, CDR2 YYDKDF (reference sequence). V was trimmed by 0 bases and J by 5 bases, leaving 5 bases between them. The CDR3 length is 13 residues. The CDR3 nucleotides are TGTGCCACCAGCAGAGATAGTCACAATGAGCAGTTCTTC. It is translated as CATSRDSHNEQFF.

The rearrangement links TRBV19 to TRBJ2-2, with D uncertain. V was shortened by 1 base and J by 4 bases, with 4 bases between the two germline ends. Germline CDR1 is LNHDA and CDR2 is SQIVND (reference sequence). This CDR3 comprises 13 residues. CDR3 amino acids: CASSIASTGELFF. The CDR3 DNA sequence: TGTGCCAGTAGTATAGCTTCCACCGGGGAGCTGTTTTTT.

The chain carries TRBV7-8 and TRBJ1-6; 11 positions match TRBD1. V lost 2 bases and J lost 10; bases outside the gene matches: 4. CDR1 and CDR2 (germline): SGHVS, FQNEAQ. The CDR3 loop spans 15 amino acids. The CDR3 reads CASSLRDRGGSPLHF. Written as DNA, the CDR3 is TGTGCCAGCAGCTTAAGGGACAGGGGGGGCTCACCCCTCCACTTT.

CDR3 DNA sequence: TGTGCCAGCACCGATAGCGGGGCACGGGGGAATGAGCAGTTCTTC. Translated, it gives CASTDSGARGNEQFF. The chain is built from TRBV7-6 and TRBJ2-1; 8 bases align to TRBD2. The J segment lost 7 bases and the V segment lost 7 bases, leaving 12 bases of the junction unmatched. CDR1 SGHVS and CDR2 FNYEAQ come from the germline V gene. The CDR3 contains 15 residues.

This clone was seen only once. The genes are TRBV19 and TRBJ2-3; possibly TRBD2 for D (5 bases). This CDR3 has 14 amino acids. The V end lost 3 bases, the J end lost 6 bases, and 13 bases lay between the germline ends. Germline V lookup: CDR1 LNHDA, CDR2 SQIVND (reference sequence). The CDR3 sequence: CASSISAVRDTQYF. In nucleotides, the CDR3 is TGTGCCAGTAGTATCTCAGCGGTTCGGGATACGCAGTATTTT.

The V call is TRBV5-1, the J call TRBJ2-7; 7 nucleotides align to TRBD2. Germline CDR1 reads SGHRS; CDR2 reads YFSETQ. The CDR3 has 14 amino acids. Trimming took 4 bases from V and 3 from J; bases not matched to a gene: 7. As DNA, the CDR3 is TGCGCCAGCAGCCCCGCGGGGGTAGGCTACGAGCAGTACTTC. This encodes CASSPAGVGYEQYF. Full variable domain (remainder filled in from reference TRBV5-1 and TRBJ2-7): KAGVTQTPRYLIKTRGQQVTLSCSPISGHRSVSWYQQTPGQGLQFLFEYFSETQRNKGNFPGRFSGRQFSNSRSEMNVSTLELGDSALYLCASSPAGVGYEQYFGPGTRLTVT.

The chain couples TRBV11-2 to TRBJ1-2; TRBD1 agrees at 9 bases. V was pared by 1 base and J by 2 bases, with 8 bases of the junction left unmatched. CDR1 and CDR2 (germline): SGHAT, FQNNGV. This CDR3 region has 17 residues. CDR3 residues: CASSLGDGTGKNYGYTF. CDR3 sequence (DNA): TGTGCCAGCAGCTTAGGGGACGGGACAGGGAAAAACTATGGCTACACCTTC.

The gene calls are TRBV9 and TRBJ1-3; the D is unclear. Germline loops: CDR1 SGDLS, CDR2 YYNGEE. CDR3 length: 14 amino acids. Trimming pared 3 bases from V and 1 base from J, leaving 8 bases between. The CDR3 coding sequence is TGTGCCAGCAGCGCCCACAGTTCTGGAAACACCATATATTTT. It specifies CASSAHSSGNTIYF. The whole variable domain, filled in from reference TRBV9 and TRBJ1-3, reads DSGVTQTPKHLITATGQRVTLRCSPRSGDLSVYWYQQSLDQGLQFLIQYYNGEERAKGNILERFSAQQFPDLHSELNLSSLELGDSALYFCASSAHSSGNTIYFGEGSWLTVV.

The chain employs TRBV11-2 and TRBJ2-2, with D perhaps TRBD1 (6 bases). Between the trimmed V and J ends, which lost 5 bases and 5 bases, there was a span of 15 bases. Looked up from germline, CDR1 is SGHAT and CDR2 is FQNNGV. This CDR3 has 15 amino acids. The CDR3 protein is CASSKTGTSTGELFF. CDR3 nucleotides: TGTGCCAGCAGCAAAACCGGGACATCGACCGGGGAGCTGTTTTTT.

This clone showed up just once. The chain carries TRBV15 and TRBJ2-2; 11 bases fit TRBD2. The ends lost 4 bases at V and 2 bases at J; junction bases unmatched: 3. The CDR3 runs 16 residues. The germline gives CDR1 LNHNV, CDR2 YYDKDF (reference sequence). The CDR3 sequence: CATSTTSGVNTGELFF. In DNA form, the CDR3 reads TGTGCCACCAGCACGACTAGCGGGGTAAACACCGGGGAGCTGTTTTTT.

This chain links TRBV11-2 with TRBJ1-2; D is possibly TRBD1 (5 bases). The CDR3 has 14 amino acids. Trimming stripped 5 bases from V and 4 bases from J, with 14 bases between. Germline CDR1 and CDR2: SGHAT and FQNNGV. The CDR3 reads CASSQRGLFYGYTF. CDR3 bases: TGTGCCAGCAGCCAAAGGGGACTGTTCTATGGCTACACCTTC.

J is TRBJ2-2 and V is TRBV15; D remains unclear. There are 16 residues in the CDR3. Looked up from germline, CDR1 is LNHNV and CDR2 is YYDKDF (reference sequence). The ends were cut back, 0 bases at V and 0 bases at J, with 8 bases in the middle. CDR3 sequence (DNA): TGTGCCACCAGCAGAGATCCCCCCACGAACACCGGGGAGCTGTTTTTT. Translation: CATSRDPPTNTGELFF.

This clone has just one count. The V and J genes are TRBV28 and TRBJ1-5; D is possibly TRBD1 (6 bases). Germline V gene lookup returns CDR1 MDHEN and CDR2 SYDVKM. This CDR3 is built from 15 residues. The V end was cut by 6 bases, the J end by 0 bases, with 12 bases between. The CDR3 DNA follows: TGTGCCAGCAGACTTCAGGGGAATAGCAATCAGCCCCAGCATTTT. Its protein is CASRLQGNSNQPQHF.

CDR3 nucleotides: TGTGCCAGCAGCACCCCCCTAGCGGGGAGATACAATGAGCAGTTCTTC. Its translation: CASSTPLAGRYNEQFF. V is TRBV7-8 and J is TRBJ2-1; 9 bases map to TRBD2. The trim removed 5 bases at V and 4 bases at J, leaving 9 bases unmatched. The CDR3 totals 16 residues. Germline values: CDR1 SGHVS, CDR2 FQNEAQ. Full variable domain (rest looked up from reference TRBV7-8 and TRBJ2-1): GAGVSQSPRYKVAKRGQDVALRCDPISGHVSLFWYQQALGQGPEFLTYFQNEAQLDKSGLPSDRFFAERPEGSVSTLKIQRTQQEDSAVYLCASSTPLAGRYNEQFFGPGTRLTVL.

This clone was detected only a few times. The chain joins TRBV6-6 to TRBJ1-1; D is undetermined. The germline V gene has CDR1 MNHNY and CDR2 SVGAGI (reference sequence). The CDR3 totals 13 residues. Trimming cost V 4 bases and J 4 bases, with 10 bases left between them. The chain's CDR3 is CASSSTRGTEAFF. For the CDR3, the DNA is TGTGCCAGCAGTTCCACACGGGGCACTGAAGCTTTCTTT.

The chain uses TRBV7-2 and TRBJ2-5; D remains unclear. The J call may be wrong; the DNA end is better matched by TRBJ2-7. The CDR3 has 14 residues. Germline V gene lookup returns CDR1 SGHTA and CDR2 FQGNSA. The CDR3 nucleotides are TGTGCCAGCAGCTTAAATCCAGGCTCCTACGAGCAGTACTTC. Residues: CASSLNPGSYEQYF.

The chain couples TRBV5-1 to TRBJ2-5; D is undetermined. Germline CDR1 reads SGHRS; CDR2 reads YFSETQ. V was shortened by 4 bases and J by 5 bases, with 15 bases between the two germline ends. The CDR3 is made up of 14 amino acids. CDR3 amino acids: CASSPLDGWETQYF. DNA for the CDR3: TGCGCCAGCAGCCCCCTAGATGGCTGGGAGACCCAGTACTTC. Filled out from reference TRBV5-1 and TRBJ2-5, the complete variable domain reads KAGVTQTPRYLIKTRGQQVTLSCSPISGHRSVSWYQQTPGQGLQFLFEYFSETQRNKGNFPGRFSGRQFSNSRSEMNVSTLELGDSALYLCASSPLDGWETQYFGPGTRLLVL.